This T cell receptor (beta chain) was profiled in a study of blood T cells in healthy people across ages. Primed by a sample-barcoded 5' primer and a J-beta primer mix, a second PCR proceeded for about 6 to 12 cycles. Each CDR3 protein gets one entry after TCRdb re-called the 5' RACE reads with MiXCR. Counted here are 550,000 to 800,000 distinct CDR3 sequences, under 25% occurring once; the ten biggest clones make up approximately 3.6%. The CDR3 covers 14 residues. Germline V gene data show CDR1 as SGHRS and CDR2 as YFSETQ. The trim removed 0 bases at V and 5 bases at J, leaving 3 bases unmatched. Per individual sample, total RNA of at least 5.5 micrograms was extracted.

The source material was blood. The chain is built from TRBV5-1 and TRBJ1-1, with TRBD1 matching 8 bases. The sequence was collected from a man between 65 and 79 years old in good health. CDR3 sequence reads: CASSLGQGWTEAFF. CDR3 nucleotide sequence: TGCGCCAGCAGCTTGGGACAGGGGTGGACTGAAGCTTTCTTT.